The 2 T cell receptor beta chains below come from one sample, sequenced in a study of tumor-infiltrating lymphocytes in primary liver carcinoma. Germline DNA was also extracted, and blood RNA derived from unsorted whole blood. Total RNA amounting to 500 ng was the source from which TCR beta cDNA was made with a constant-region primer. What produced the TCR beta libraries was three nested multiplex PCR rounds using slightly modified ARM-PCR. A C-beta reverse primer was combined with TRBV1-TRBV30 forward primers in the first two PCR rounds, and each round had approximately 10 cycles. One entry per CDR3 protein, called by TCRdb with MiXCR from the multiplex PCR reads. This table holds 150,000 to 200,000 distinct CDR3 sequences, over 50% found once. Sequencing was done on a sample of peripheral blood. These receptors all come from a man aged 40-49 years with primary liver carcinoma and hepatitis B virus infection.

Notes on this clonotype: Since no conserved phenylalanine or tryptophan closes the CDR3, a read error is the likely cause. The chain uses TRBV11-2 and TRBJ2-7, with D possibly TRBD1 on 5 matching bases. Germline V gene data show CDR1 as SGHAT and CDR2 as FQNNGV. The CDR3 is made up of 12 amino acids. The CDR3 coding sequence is TGTTCCAGCAGTGACAGCACCTACGAGCAGTACTCC. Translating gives CSSSDSTYEQYS.

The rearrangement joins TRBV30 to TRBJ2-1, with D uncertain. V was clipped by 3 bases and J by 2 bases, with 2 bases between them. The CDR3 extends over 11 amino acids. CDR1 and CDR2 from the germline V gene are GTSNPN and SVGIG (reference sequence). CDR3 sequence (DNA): TGTGCCTGGAGACCCTACAATGAGCAGTTCTTC. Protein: CAWRPYNEQFF.